The 28 T cell receptor beta chains listed next were all sequenced from one sample in a study of regulatory T cells in long-lasting Graves disease. The time point was: persistent/refractory GD, antithyroid drugs over 5 years with positive TRAb. PBMC RNA served as the TCR library source. Relying on iRepertoire HTBI primers and Arm-PCR of CDR3 regions, the team built TCR beta libraries. TCRdb reanalysed the multiplex PCR reads using MiXCR and keeps one entry per CDR3 protein. The data hold some 470,000 distinct CDR3 sequences, with around a fifth observed a single time. The material was peripheral blood mononuclear cells (PBMCs), obtained when the disease was refractory, from a patient treated with antithyroid drugs. The source is a female donor with Graves disease.

For this clonotype: This may be a read error, as it is one base from a much larger clone. The chain links TRBV28 to TRBJ2-5, with D hard to call. The CDR3 is 14 residues long. Germline V gene data show CDR1 as MDHEN and CDR2 as SYDVKM. CDR3 loop: CARRNHNPQETQYF. CDR3 DNA: TGTGCCCGCAGAAATCACAACCCCCAAGAGACCCAGTACTTC.

This clonotype has ten or more counts. This rearrangement joins TRBV30 to TRBJ1-4; perhaps TRBD1 as D (5 bases). CDR1 GTSNPN and CDR2 SVGIG come from the germline V gene (reference sequence). With 2 bases removed from V and 6 bases from J, the gap between germline ends came to 10 bases. The CDR3 consists of 13 residues. The CDR3 loop is CAWSMGGYEKLFF. CDR3 nucleotide sequence: TGTGCCTGGAGTATGGGGGGTTATGAAAAACTGTTTTTT.

This clonotype was detected ten times or more. CDR3 amino acids: CASSYSAGTRCTF. The CDR3 coding sequence is TGTGCCAGCAGTTACTCTGCCGGGACAAGGTGCACCTTC. The chain links TRBV6-2 or TRBV6-3 to TRBJ1-2, with D possibly being TRBD1 (6 bases). Between the trimmed V and J ends, which lost 0 bases and 13 bases, there was a span of 15 bases. The CDR3 sequence is 13 residues long. The germline V gene encodes CDR1 MNHEY and CDR2 SVGEGT.

The table lists this clonotype with a few counts. Here the CDR3 reads CSAHLVGLQETQYF. CDR3 in DNA: TGCAGTGCTCACCTAGTCGGGCTCCAAGAGACCCAGTACTTC. The V call is TRBV20-1, the J call TRBJ2-5, with D unresolved. The CDR3 covers 14 residues. Looked up from germline, CDR1 is DFQATT and CDR2 is SNEGSKA (reference sequence). V was cut by 5 bases and J by 1 base, with 14 bases left in between.

This clonotype was seen many times. The CDR3 nucleotides read TGTGCCAGCAGTTTAGTACCCTCGGCTGAAGCTTTCTTT. Translation gives CASSLVPSAEAFF. The chain carries TRBV28 and TRBJ1-1, with D hard to call. CDR3 length: 13 residues. Trimming removed 2 bases from V and 6 bases from J, with 10 bases in between. Germline CDR1 and CDR2: MDHEN and SYDVKM.

This sequence joins TRBV19 and TRBJ1-1, with D hard to call. The CDR3 covers 14 residues. Germline V CDR1 and CDR2: LNHDA, SQIVND (reference sequence). The germline V and J ends were trimmed by 1 base and 5 bases, with 11 bases remaining between them. CDR3 amino acids: CASSIAPGGTEAFF. CDR3 DNA sequence: TGTGCCAGTAGTATAGCACCGGGTGGAACTGAAGCTTTCTTT.

The chain joins TRBV6-1 to TRBJ1-6; D gene uncertain. The CDR3 is 15 amino acids. Deletions cut 6 bases from V and 4 bases from J, with 13 bases between. CDR1 and CDR2 (germline): MNHNS, SASEGT. This CDR3 reads CASRLGRSYNSPLHF. The CDR3 nucleotides read TGTGCCAGCAGACTCGGACGGTCTTATAATTCACCCCTCCACTTT.

The chain carries TRBV20-1 and TRBJ2-1; D remains unclear. Germline-derived CDR1 and CDR2 are DFQATT and SNEGSKA (reference sequence). Trimming cost V 5 bases and J 5 bases, with 13 bases left between them. There are 13 residues in the CDR3. The CDR3, as DNA: TGCAGTGCTCCCTCTGAGTTCCACAATGAGCAGTTCTTC. Translated, it gives CSAPSEFHNEQFF.

Turning to this clonotype: Being one base from a much bigger clone, this may be a read error. V and J are TRBV28 and TRBJ2-5; D not resolved. V dropped 6 bases and J dropped 2 bases, with 10 bases sitting between them. The CDR3 length is 13 residues. CDR1 and CDR2 from the germline V gene are MDHEN and SYDVKM. CDR3 bases: TGTGCCAGCAGCCCGCAGCTTCAAGAGACCCAGTACTTC. Translation gives CASSPQLQETQYF.

The rearrangement links TRBV2 to TRBJ2-5; TRBD2 is a possible D gene (5 bases). This CDR3 contains 15 residues. The V gene lost 1 base and the J gene lost 2 bases, with 11 bases spanning the gap. Germline V CDR1 and CDR2: SNHLY, FYNNEI. The CDR3 DNA reads TGTGCCAGCAGTGAAGAGCGGACCTTTCAAGAGACCCAGTACTTC. This encodes CASSEERTFQETQYF.

The J gene is TRBJ2-1, the V gene TRBV11-2, with 7 nucleotides matching TRBD2. Germline V gene sequence: CDR1 SGHAT, CDR2 FQNNGV. The CDR3 is 18 amino acids. J was trimmed by 0 bases and V by 5 bases; bases with no gene match: 13. The DNA for the CDR3 is TGTGCCAGCAGCGGGGGGGGTCTAGCGGTTAGCTCCTACAATGAGCAGTTCTTC. It is translated as CASSGGGLAVSSYNEQFF. The whole variable domain, filled in from reference TRBV11-2 and TRBJ2-1, reads EAGVAQSPRYKIIEKRQSVAFWCNPISGHATLYWYQQILGQGPKLLIQFQNNGVVDDSQLPKDRFSAERLKGVDSTLKIQPAKLEDSAVYLCASSGGGLAVSSYNEQFFGPGTRLTVL.

This clonotype was found many times. V gene TRBV27 combines with J gene TRBJ1-2, with 9 bases fitting TRBD1. With 2 bases clipped from V and 6 bases from J, the junction kept 7 bases outside the gene matches. This CDR3 spans 15 amino acids. Looked up from germline, CDR1 is MNHEY and CDR2 is SMNVEV (reference sequence). CDR3 nucleotides: TGTGCCAGCAGTTTAGGGGACAGGGAATTCGATGGCTACACCTTC. Translated, it gives CASSLGDREFDGYTF.

A note on this clonotype: This clone may be a read error of a much larger clone one base away. V gene TRBV6-1 combines with J gene TRBJ2-7; perhaps TRBD2 as D (6 bases). The CDR3 covers 13 residues. Germline-derived CDR1 and CDR2 are MNHNS and SASEGT. As DNA, the CDR3 is TGTGCCGGCAGTAGGGGACTTCTTTACGAGCAGTACTTC. Protein product: CAGSRGLLYEQYF.

This clonotype has only a few counts. This rearrangement joins TRBV2 to TRBJ1-5; D uncertain. With 4 bases removed from V and 4 bases from J, the gap between germline ends came to 8 bases. The CDR3 is 13 amino acids. Germline CDR1 is SNHLY and CDR2 is FYNNEI. For the CDR3, the DNA is TGTGCCAGCAGTGCAGAGGCGAATCAGCCCCAGCATTTT. Translation: CASSAEANQPQHF.

In its sample, this clonotype was seen many times. The chain links TRBV28 to TRBJ1-6; D is ambiguous. Germline CDR1 reads MDHEN; CDR2 reads SYDVKM. The V and J ends lost 7 bases and 4 bases respectively, with 11 bases between them. The CDR3 extends over 14 amino acids. CDR3 protein: CASTRTGYNSPLHF. The DNA for the CDR3 is TGTGCCAGCACCCGGACGGGGTATAATTCACCCCTCCACTTT.

This clonotype was counted between two and nine times. One end of the junction fails to match germline, which may point to a read error. The J gene is TRBJ2-5, the V gene TRBV4-1; D might be TRBD1 (6 bases). Germline CDR1 reads MGHRA; CDR2 reads YSYEKL. The length of the CDR3 is 11 residues. CDR3 DNA: TGCGCCAGCAGCCAGGGGGCGAGGATTCTCTTC. This gives the protein CASSQGARILF.

V gene TRBV6-2 or TRBV6-3 combines with J gene TRBJ2-2; 12 bases agree with TRBD2. Germline CDR1 and CDR2: MNHEY and SVGEGT. This CDR3 is 15 amino acids long. J was trimmed by 3 bases and V by 10 bases; bases with no gene match: 6. The CDR3 DNA reads TGTGCCACTAAACCTAGCGGGAGGGACACCGGGGAGCTGTTTTTT. Its protein product is CATKPSGRDTGELFF.

This clonotype came up many times. The chain links TRBV6-5 to TRBJ1-2; 8 bases agree with TRBD1. From germline, CDR1 is MNHEY and CDR2 SVGAGI. The J segment lost 7 bases and the V segment lost 2 bases, leaving 3 bases of the junction unmatched. The CDR3 contains 13 residues. DNA of the CDR3: TGTGCCAGCAGTTACCAGGGGGCTGGTGGCTACACCTTC. The encoded protein is CASSYQGAGGYTF.

This clonotype was seen more than once but under ten times. The chain recombines TRBV7-9 with TRBJ2-2, with 13 bases that match TRBD2. Germline trimming cut 5 bases from V and 6 bases from J; bases unmatched to any gene: 6. Germline V gene lookup returns CDR1 SEHNR and CDR2 FQNEAQ (reference sequence). CDR3 length: 16 residues. This CDR3 is CASSPTSGRAAGELFF. CDR3 sequence (DNA): TGTGCCAGCAGCCCCACTAGCGGGAGGGCCGCCGGGGAGCTGTTTTTT.

The rearrangement uses TRBV20-1 and TRBJ1-6; 8 bases are a match to TRBD1. The junction had 14 bases not matched to a gene; V was cut back by 3 bases and J by 10 bases. The CDR3 length is 16 residues. Germline lookup yields CDR1 DFQATT and CDR2 SNEGSKA (reference sequence). For the CDR3, the DNA is TGCAGTGCTAGTCCTACCCCAGGGGGCCTAGGGTCACCCCTCCACTTT. Translated, it gives CSASPTPGGLGSPLHF.

The V and J genes are TRBV6-2 or TRBV6-3 and TRBJ2-5; 12 bases map to TRBD2. CDR1 and CDR2 (germline): MNHEY, SVGEGT. Trimming at V came to 7 bases and at J to 5 bases, leaving 11 bases not matched to a gene. This CDR3 has 16 amino acids. The chain's CDR3 is CASTRLAGAIQETQYF. The CDR3 nucleotides are TGTGCCAGCACCAGACTAGCGGGGGCCATCCAGGAGACCCAGTACTTC.

This clonotype came up a few times. The genes are TRBV7-2 and TRBJ1-5; weak D call: TRBD1 (5 bases). The CDR3 runs to 17 residues. Trimming shortened V by 2 bases and J by 4 bases, and 18 bases separated the two germline ends. In germline, CDR1 is SGHTA, CDR2 FQGNSA. In DNA form, the CDR3 reads TGTGCCAGCAGCTTATTCGGGGGAGGGAGAAAAAATCAGCCCCAGCATTTT. This gives the protein CASSLFGGGRKNQPQHF.

This clonotype has ten or more counts. The chain carries TRBV27 and TRBJ1-1; D not certain. This CDR3 comprises 15 residues. Germline V gene lookup returns CDR1 MNHEY and CDR2 SMNVEV (reference sequence). V dropped 2 bases and J dropped 7 bases, with 17 bases sitting between them. The CDR3 loop is CASSLTTGAGNEAFF. The CDR3, as DNA: TGTGCCAGCAGTTTAACTACCGGTGCGGGGAATGAAGCTTTCTTT.

This chain connects TRBV13 to TRBJ2-1; D gene unclear. V was clipped by 3 bases and J by 6 bases, with 9 bases between them. Germline V lookup: CDR1 PRHDT, CDR2 FYEKMQ (reference sequence). The CDR3 loop spans 13 amino acids. The CDR3: CASSFSSLNEQFF. The CDR3 nucleotides are TGTGCCAGCAGCTTTAGTAGCCTCAATGAGCAGTTCTTC.

The gene calls are TRBV7-2 and TRBJ2-3, with TRBD2 matching over 8 bases. CDR3 size: 15 residues. CDR1 and CDR2 from the germline V gene are SGHTA and FQGNSA. Unmatched junction bases numbered 9, after V lost 6 bases and J lost 4 bases. Written as DNA, the CDR3 is TGTGCCAGCAGACCTAGCGGGCGCTTCGCAGATACGCAGTATTTT. Translation: CASRPSGRFADTQYF.

As DNA, the CDR3 is TGTGCCAGCAGCAGAGCTCGCAGCGGAGCCACAGATACGCAGTATTTT. Protein sequence: CASSRARSGATDTQYF. The chain carries TRBV7-9 and TRBJ2-3; D perhaps matches TRBD2 (5 bases). In germline, CDR1 is SEHNR, CDR2 FQNEAQ (reference sequence). V lost 5 bases to trimming and J lost 2 bases, with 17 bases between them. The CDR3 is 16 amino acids.

The genes are TRBV28 and TRBJ2-7, with 9 positions matching TRBD1. Germline V gene lookup returns CDR1 MDHEN and CDR2 SYDVKM. The CDR3 totals 19 residues. Unmatched junction bases numbered 21, after V lost 8 bases and J lost 1 base. The CDR3: CASSPISLRDRELSYEQYF. The CDR3, as DNA: TGTGCCAGCTCACCAATCTCGCTTCGGGACAGGGAACTATCCTACGAGCAGTACTTC.

Many counts were recorded for this clonotype. V and J are TRBV7-8 and TRBJ2-5; tentatively, D is TRBD2 (6 bases). This CDR3 is built from 14 residues. Germline lookup yields CDR1 SGHVS and CDR2 FQNEAQ. Trimming removed 8 bases at V and 4 bases at J, with 17 bases between. In DNA form, the CDR3 reads TGTGCCAGCGATATAGGGAGGTGGGGAGAGACCCAGTACTTC. Its translation: CASDIGRWGETQYF.